Below are 17 T cell receptor beta chains sequenced from a single sample in a study of OX40 agonist ivuxolimab in advanced cancers. TCRdb's copy holds only in-frame clones and misses some; the assay was immunoSEQ multiplex PCR. The sample lists tens of thousands of clones, roughly 80% occurring once. The specimen was CD4+ or CD8+ T cells sorted from blood, collected in a trial of the OX40 agonist ivuxolimab. The origin of the receptors is an adult with an advanced solid tumor such as melanoma, head and neck, liver or kidney cancer.

This chain joins TRBV6-6 and TRBJ1-5; 8 bases line up with TRBD1. The junction had 6 bases not matched to a gene; V was cut back by 5 bases and J by 3 bases. Germline V gene lookup returns CDR1 MNHNY and CDR2 SVGAGI (reference sequence). The CDR3 length is 15 residues. CDR3 nucleotide sequence: TGTGCCAGCAGTACCGGGACAGGAAACAATCAGCCCCAGCATTTT. This encodes CASSTGTGNNQPQHF.

This chain links TRBV5-1 with TRBJ2-2; 11 bases align to TRBD1. CDR3 length: 16 residues. The J segment lost 5 bases and the V segment lost 2 bases, leaving 5 bases of the junction unmatched. Germline lookup yields CDR1 SGHRS and CDR2 YFSETQ. The CDR3 loop reads CASSLSGTGGTGELFF. The CDR3 DNA sequence: TGCGCCAGCAGCTTATCCGGGACAGGGGGTACCGGGGAGCTGTTTTTT.

This clone was seen just once. The V gene is TRBV6-6, the J gene TRBJ2-3; a possible D gene is TRBD2 (6 bases). The ends were cut back, 5 bases at V and 0 bases at J, with 6 bases in the middle. The CDR3 loop spans 13 amino acids. Germline CDR1 and CDR2: MNHNY and SVGAGI (reference sequence). The DNA for the CDR3 is TGTGCCAGCAGTAGCGGGAGCACAGATACGCAGTATTTT. Translating gives CASSSGSTDTQYF.

This clone has a single count. The chain links TRBV15 to TRBJ2-7, with 11 bases fitting TRBD2. This CDR3 comprises 14 residues. J was trimmed by 4 bases and V by 5 bases; bases with no gene match: 4. The germline V gene has CDR1 LNHNV and CDR2 YYDKDF (reference sequence). The CDR3 DNA reads as TGTGCCACCAGCGAGGGACTAGCGGCATACGAGCAGTACTTC. As protein: CATSEGLAAYEQYF.

V usage is TRBV6-1 and J usage is TRBJ1-1; 7 bases match TRBD1. V trimming: 3 bases; J trimming: 7 bases; junction bases outside the gene matches: 2. Looked up from germline, CDR1 is MNHNS and CDR2 is SASEGT. The CDR3 spans 12 residues. The CDR3 spells CASSETGIEAFF. CDR3 nucleotide sequence: TGTGCCAGCAGTGAGACAGGGATTGAAGCTTTCTTT.

This clone was counted only a few times. V usage is TRBV6-5 and J usage is TRBJ2-1, with a tentative D call TRBD2 (6 bases). There are 15 residues in the CDR3. CDR1 MNHEY and CDR2 SVGAGI come from the germline V gene. V lost 2 bases, J lost 9 bases, and 17 bases lay in between. The CDR3 DNA reads as TGTGCCAGCAGTTACAACAACCCTCTAGCGAGTGAGCAGTTCTTC. Translation: CASSYNNPLASEQFF.

This chain uses TRBV4-3 with TRBJ1-1; D uncertain. This CDR3 contains 13 residues. The V end lost 4 bases, the J end lost 3 bases, and 9 bases lay between the germline ends. Germline lookup yields CDR1 LGHNA and CDR2 YSLEER. The CDR3 DNA sequence: TGCGCCAGCAGCCGCGGGGATCACACTGAAGCTTTCTTT. Translated: CASSRGDHTEAFF.

The J gene is TRBJ2-2, the V gene TRBV6-4, with a possible D match to TRBD2 (6 bases). Trimming shortened V by 6 bases and J by 4 bases, and 18 bases separated the two germline ends. CDR1 and CDR2 from the germline V gene are MRHNA and SNTAGT. The CDR3 runs to 16 residues. For the CDR3, the DNA is TGTGCCAGCAGCTATTACCCCAAGGGAGGCACCGGGGAGCTGTTTTTT. Translation gives CASSYYPKGGTGELFF.

DNA for the CDR3: TGTGCCAGTAGTATAGGAGAATATAGCAATCAGCCCCAGCATTTT. Translated, it gives CASSIGEYSNQPQHF. The rearrangement joins TRBV19 to TRBJ1-5; no firm D call. The V gene lost 1 base and the J gene lost 0 bases, with 7 bases spanning the gap. Per germline, CDR1 LNHDA and CDR2 SQIVND (reference sequence). The CDR3 loop spans 15 amino acids.

The J gene is TRBJ2-7, the V gene TRBV4-1; 8 bases match TRBD1. The CDR3 has 14 amino acids. Per the germline V gene, CDR1 is MGHRA and CDR2 is YSYEKL. The junction had 7 bases not matched to a gene; V was cut back by 4 bases and J by 5 bases. The CDR3 coding sequence is TGCGCCAGCAGCCTCCTAGGACAGGGCGACGAGCAGTACTTC. This translates into CASSLLGQGDEQYF.

V usage is TRBV2 and J usage is TRBJ1-1; a possible D gene is TRBD1 (5 bases). Germline V lookup: CDR1 SNHLY, CDR2 FYNNEI. Deletions cut 8 bases from V and 4 bases from J, with 17 bases between. This CDR3 spans 14 amino acids. In DNA, the CDR3 is TGTGCCAGCGCCAACCAACTTAGGGGCACTGAAGCTTTCTTT. Translating it yields CASANQLRGTEAFF. Together with reference TRBV2 and TRBJ1-1, the CDR3 gives the full variable domain: EPEVTQTPSHQVTQMGQEVILRCVPISNHLYFYWYRQILGQKVEFLVSFYNNEISEKSEIFDDQFSVERPDGSNFTLKIRSTKLEDSAMYFCASANQLRGTEAFFGQGTRLTVV.

The chain has TRBV6-5 and TRBJ1-4; D is unresolved. CDR1 is MNHEY, CDR2 SVGAGI, per germline. Trimming left V 2 bases short and J 8 bases short, with 18 bases between. CDR3 size: 16 residues. The CDR3 bases are TGTGCCAGCAGTTACGGTGCCCCGGGAAAGGGCGAAAAACTGTTTTTT. Translation: CASSYGAPGKGEKLFF.

This clone was found once. This rearrangement joins TRBV2 to TRBJ1-1; tentative D call: TRBD1 (6 bases). CDR1 SNHLY and CDR2 FYNNEI come from the germline V gene. This CDR3 comprises 15 residues. The V end lost 2 bases, the J end lost 5 bases, and 15 bases lay between the germline ends. CDR3 coding DNA: TGTGCCAGCAGTGAAAATGTAGGGGGAGGTACTGAAGCTTTCTTT. The encoded protein is CASSENVGGGTEAFF.

The chain employs TRBV14 and TRBJ2-7, with 10 positions matching TRBD2. J gave up 4 bases and V 1 base, and 4 bases lay outside the gene matches. In germline, CDR1 is SGHDN, CDR2 FVKESK. This CDR3 has 15 residues. The CDR3: CASSQASGGGYEQYF. For the CDR3, the DNA is TGTGCCAGCAGCCAAGCTAGCGGGGGTGGATACGAGCAGTACTTC. Combining the CDR3 with reference TRBV14 and TRBJ2-7 gives the whole variable domain EAGVTQFPSHSVIEKGQTVTLRCDPISGHDNLYWYRRVMGKEIKFLLHFVKESKQDESGMPNNRFLAERTGGTYSTLKVQPAELEDSGVYFCASSQASGGGYEQYFGPGTRLTVT.

The chain combines TRBV9 with TRBJ2-1; D gene uncertain. Germline CDR1 reads SGDLS; CDR2 reads YYNGEE. V gave up 0 bases and J gave up 0 bases, with 10 bases separating them. CDR3 length equals 16 residues. CDR3 loop: CASSVGESTSYNEQFF. The DNA of the CDR3 is TGTGCCAGCAGCGTAGGGGAATCAACCTCCTACAATGAGCAGTTCTTC.

The V and J genes are TRBV5-5 and TRBJ2-3; D is possibly TRBD2 (5 bases). Trimming took 0 bases from V and 4 from J, leaving 12 bases between them. The CDR3 runs 15 residues. Germline V gives CDR1 SGHKS, CDR2 YYEKEE (reference sequence). The CDR3 reads CASSLGSGVADTQYF. The CDR3 region has the DNA TGTGCCAGCAGCTTGGGAAGCGGAGTCGCAGATACGCAGTATTTT.

The V and J genes are TRBV9 and TRBJ1-1; 7 positions match TRBD1. The CDR3 consists of 15 residues. Germline CDR1 SGDLS, CDR2 YYNGEE. V shed 3 bases, J shed 3 bases, and the junction held 8 bases outside the gene matches. Here the CDR3 reads CASSASGGDYTEAFF. The CDR3 nucleotides are TGTGCCAGCAGCGCATCAGGGGGGGATTACACTGAAGCTTTCTTT.